Below are 13 T cell receptor beta chains sequenced from a single sample in a study of blood T cell repertoires in COVID-19. TCRdb keeps only in-frame clones here, not all; method: immunoSEQ multiplex PCR. The repertoire has 200,000 or so clones, around 80% of them found once; the top ten carry around 15%. Input material: peripheral blood. Receptors originate from a man aged 30-40 years with active or convalescent COVID-19.

The rearrangement links TRBV6-1 to TRBJ1-2, with 7 bases identical to TRBD1. CDR1 and CDR2 from the germline V gene are MNHNS and SASEGT. The CDR3 is made up of 15 amino acids. Germline trimming cut 1 base from V and 4 bases from J; bases unmatched to any gene: 6. The CDR3 nucleotides are TGTGCCAGCAGTGAAGGGACAGGACCGACCTATGGCTACACCTTC. Protein sequence: CASSEGTGPTYGYTF.

The V gene is TRBV19, the J gene TRBJ2-1; a weak D match, TRBD2 (7 bases). The CDR3 contains 16 residues. Germline V gene sequence: CDR1 LNHDA, CDR2 SQIVND (reference sequence). Trimming shortened V by 10 bases and J by 4 bases, and 23 bases separated the two germline ends. CDR3: CATNEGGGPRYNEQFF. CDR3 DNA sequence: TGTGCCACGAACGAAGGGGGGGGGCCGAGATACAATGAGCAGTTCTTC.

The rearrangement joins TRBV9 to TRBJ1-6, with no clear D. V lost 4 bases and J lost 0, with 8 bases in between. This CDR3 spans 15 amino acids. CDR1 is SGDLS, CDR2 YYNGEE, per germline. The CDR3 DNA reads as TGTGCCAGCAGCTCTCCCAGCTCCTATAATTCACCCCTCCACTTT. Translating it yields CASSSPSSYNSPLHF.

The chain uses TRBV19 and TRBJ1-2; 8 positions agree with TRBD1. From germline, CDR1 is LNHDA and CDR2 SQIVND (reference sequence). The ends lost 5 bases at V and 8 bases at J; junction bases unmatched: 7. The CDR3 runs 13 residues. CDR3 nucleotide sequence: TGTGCCAGTAGTCCGGGACAGGCCCAAGGCTACACCTTC. This gives the protein CASSPGQAQGYTF.

The rearrangement uses TRBV18 and TRBJ1-1; 7 bases are shared with TRBD1. The CDR3 extends over 14 amino acids. Germline V gives CDR1 KGHSH, CDR2 LQKENI. The ends lost 2 bases at V and 11 bases at J; junction bases unmatched: 11. CDR3 sequence (DNA): TGTGCCAGCTCACCAACCGGTCTTGGGACAGAGGCTTTCTTT. This codes for CASSPTGLGTEAFF.

V is TRBV27 and J is TRBJ2-1, with 10 bases that match TRBD2. CDR1 and CDR2 (germline): MNHEY, SMNVEV (reference sequence). J gave up 3 bases and V 5 bases, and 10 bases lay outside the gene matches. The CDR3 runs 17 residues. The CDR3 sequence is CASSLTTSGLHYNEQFF. In DNA, the CDR3 is TGTGCCAGCAGTCTTACGACTAGCGGGCTCCACTACAATGAGCAGTTCTTC.

The chain combines TRBV11-2 with TRBJ1-1, with 9 bases that match TRBD1. Trimming removed 4 bases from V and 13 bases from J; junction bases left unmatched: 10. Germline V gives CDR1 SGHAT, CDR2 FQNNGV. This CDR3 contains 13 residues. CDR3 DNA: TGTGCCAGCAGCTGGTCCCGACAGGGGGTCCGTTTCTTT. Translated: CASSWSRQGVRFF. Looking up the rest from reference TRBV11-2 and TRBJ1-1 gives the full variable domain: EAGVAQSPRYKIIEKRQSVAFWCNPISGHATLYWYQQILGQGPKLLIQFQNNGVVDDSQLPKDRFSAERLKGVDSTLKIQPAKLEDSAVYLCASSWSRQGVRFFGQGTRLTVV.

The V and J genes are TRBV10-1 and TRBJ2-1; D possibly corresponds to TRBD1 (6 bases). V was pared by 6 bases and J by 1 base, with 13 bases between. The V gene's germline CDR1 is WNHNN and CDR2 SYGVQD (reference sequence). This CDR3 has 15 residues. The CDR3 DNA reads TGCGCCAGCAGCGCTCAGGGGATGTCCTACAATGAGCAGTTCTTC. Encoded protein: CASSAQGMSYNEQFF.

The V gene is TRBV27, the J gene TRBJ2-7, with 8 bases identical to TRBD2. CDR1 is MNHEY and CDR2 is SMNVEV in the germline V gene (reference sequence). This CDR3 has 13 residues. J lost 2 bases, V lost 5 bases, and 2 bases had no gene match. The CDR3 region is CASSPGLAYEQYV. The DNA of the CDR3 is TGTGCCAGCAGTCCGGGACTAGCCTACGAGCAGTACGTC.

This chain links TRBV28 with TRBJ1-4, with 8 bases that match TRBD1. Trimming cost V 5 bases and J 8 bases; bases outside gene matches: 7. There are 14 residues in the CDR3. Per the germline V gene, CDR1 is MDHEN and CDR2 is SYDVKM. This CDR3 reads CASSRTGNYEKLFF. CDR3 sequence (DNA): TGTGCCAGCAGTAGGACAGGGAATTACGAAAAACTGTTTTTT.

CDR3 region: CASSFLEVNGYTF. In DNA, the CDR3 is TGTGCCAGCAGCTTCCTCGAGGTGAATGGCTACACCTTC. This chain joins TRBV7-9 and TRBJ1-2; no definite D call. The V and J ends lost 3 bases and 6 bases respectively, with 11 bases between them. This CDR3 is built from 13 residues. Per germline, CDR1 SEHNR and CDR2 FQNEAQ (reference sequence).

V and J are TRBV27 and TRBJ2-1; TRBD2 agrees at 13 bases. Unmatched junction bases numbered 11, after V lost 4 bases and J lost 11 bases. This CDR3 comprises 16 residues. Germline CDR1 reads MNHEY; CDR2 reads SMNVEV (reference sequence). CDR3 loop: CASSSGLAGAAMKQFF. In DNA form, the CDR3 reads TGTGCCAGCAGTTCCGGACTAGCGGGGGCTGCAATGAAGCAGTTCTTC.

The chain links TRBV6-6 to TRBJ1-6; tentatively, D is TRBD1 (5 bases). Germline CDR1 and CDR2: MNHNY and SVGAGI (reference sequence). The CDR3 has 16 residues. V was shortened by 6 bases and J by 3 bases, with 15 bases between the two germline ends. CDR3 sequence: CASRTRADSYNSPLHF. CDR3 bases: TGTGCCAGCAGAACCAGGGCCGACAGCTATAATTCACCCCTCCACTTT.